This T cell receptor (beta chain) was recovered during a study of beta chain features in type 1 diabetes. Only a few counts were recorded for this clone. The antigen is unknown. Findings of the study overall: Across all four CD4+ subsets, people with type 1 diabetes showed modestly shorter TCRB CDR3s. Across patients, naive, central memory and Treg TCRB repertoires exhibited apparently greater similarity than was observed across healthy donors.

Germline V CDR1 and CDR2: PRHDT, FYEKMQ (reference sequence). Trimming took 5 bases from V and 0 from J, leaving 14 bases between them. The CDR3 is 15 residues long. Sequencing targeted expressed TCRB transcripts, as all isolated RNA had been reverse transcribed. Naive, central memory and regulatory T cell samples averaged around 4 million immunoSEQ reads each. TCRdb's copy holds only in-frame clones and misses some; the assay was immunoSEQ multiplex PCR. The table has 500,000 to 650,000 clones, roughly 12% seen once. The V call is TRBV13, the J call TRBJ2-7; D is possibly TRBD1 (6 bases). The sample comprised naive CD4+ T cells from blood. The source of this sequence is a man aged 30-40 years with type 1 diabetes. The DNA of the CDR3 is TGTGCCAGCAGCAGGGGGACCGTTGTCTCCTACGAGCAGTACTTC. It codes for CASSRGTVVSYEQYF.